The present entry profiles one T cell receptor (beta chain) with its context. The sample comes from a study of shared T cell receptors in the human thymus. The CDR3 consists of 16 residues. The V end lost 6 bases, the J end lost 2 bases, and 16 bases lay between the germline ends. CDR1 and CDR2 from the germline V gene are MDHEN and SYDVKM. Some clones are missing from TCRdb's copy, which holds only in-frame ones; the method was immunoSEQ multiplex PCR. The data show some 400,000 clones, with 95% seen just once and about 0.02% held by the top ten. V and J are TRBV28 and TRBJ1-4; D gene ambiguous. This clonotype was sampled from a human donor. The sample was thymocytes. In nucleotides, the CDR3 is TGTGCCAGCAGCTCTCGAAGAGGGATCACTAATGAAAAACTGTTTTTT. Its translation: CASSSRRGITNEKLFF.